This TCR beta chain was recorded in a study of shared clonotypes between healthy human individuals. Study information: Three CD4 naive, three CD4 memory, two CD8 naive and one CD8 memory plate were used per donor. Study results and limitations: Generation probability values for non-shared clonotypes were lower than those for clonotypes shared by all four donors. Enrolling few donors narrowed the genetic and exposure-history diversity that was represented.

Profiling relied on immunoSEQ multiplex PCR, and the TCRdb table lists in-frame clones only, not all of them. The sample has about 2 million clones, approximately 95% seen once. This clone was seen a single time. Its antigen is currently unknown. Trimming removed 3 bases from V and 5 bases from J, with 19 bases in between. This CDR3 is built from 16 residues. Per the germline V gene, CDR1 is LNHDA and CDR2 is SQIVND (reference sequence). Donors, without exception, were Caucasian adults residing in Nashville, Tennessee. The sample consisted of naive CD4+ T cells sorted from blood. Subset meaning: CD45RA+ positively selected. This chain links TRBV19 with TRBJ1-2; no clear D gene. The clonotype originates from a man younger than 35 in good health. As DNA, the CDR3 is TGTGCCAGTAGTATTCATCCCGGGAAGAAATCATATGGCTACACCTTC. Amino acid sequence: CASSIHPGKKSYGYTF.